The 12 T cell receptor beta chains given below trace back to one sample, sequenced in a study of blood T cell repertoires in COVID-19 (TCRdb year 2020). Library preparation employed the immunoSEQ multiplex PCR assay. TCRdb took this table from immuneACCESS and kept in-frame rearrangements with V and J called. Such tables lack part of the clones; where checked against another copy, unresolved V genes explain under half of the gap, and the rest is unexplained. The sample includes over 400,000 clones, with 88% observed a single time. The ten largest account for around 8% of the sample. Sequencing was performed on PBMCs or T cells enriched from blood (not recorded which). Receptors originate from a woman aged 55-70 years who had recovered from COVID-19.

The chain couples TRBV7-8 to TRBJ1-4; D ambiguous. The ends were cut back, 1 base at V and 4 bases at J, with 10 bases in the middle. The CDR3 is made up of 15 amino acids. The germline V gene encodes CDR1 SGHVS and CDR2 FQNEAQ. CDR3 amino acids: CASSLGRAFNEKLFF. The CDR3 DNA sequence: TGTGCCAGCAGCTTAGGGAGGGCTTTTAATGAAAAACTGTTTTTT.

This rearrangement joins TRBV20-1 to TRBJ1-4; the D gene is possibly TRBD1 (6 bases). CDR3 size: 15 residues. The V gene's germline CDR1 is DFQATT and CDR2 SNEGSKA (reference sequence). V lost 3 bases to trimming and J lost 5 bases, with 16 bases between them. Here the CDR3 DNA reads TGCAGTGCTAGTGTCCCGGGCAGGGGCAATGAAAAACTGTTTTTT. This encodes CSASVPGRGNEKLFF.

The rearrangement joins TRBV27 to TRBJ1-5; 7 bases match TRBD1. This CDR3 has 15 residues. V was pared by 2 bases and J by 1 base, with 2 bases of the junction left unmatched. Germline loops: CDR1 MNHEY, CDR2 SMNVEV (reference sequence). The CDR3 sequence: CASSLKTGSNQPQHF. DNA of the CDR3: TGTGCCAGCAGTTTAAAGACAGGGAGCAATCAGCCCCAGCATTTT.

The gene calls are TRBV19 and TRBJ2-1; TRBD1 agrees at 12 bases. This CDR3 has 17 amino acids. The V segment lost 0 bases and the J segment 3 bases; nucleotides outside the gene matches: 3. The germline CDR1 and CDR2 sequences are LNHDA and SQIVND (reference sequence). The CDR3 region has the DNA TGTGCCAGTAGTATAGATGGGACAGGGGGCTACTACAATGAGCAGTTCTTC. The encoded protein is CASSIDGTGGYYNEQFF.

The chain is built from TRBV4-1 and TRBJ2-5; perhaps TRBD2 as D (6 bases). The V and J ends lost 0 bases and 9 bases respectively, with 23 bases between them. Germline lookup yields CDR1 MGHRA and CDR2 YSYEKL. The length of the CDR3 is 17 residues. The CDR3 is CASSQDPGRGGWGAQYF. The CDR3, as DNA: TGCGCCAGCAGCCAAGATCCGGGACGGGGTGGCTGGGGGGCCCAGTACTTC.

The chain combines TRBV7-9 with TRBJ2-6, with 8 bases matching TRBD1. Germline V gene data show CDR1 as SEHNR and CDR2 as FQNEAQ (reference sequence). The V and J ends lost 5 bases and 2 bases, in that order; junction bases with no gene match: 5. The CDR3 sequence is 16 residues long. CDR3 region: CASSQTQGAGANVLTF. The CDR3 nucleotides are TGTGCCAGCAGCCAAACACAGGGGGCTGGGGCCAACGTCCTGACTTTC.

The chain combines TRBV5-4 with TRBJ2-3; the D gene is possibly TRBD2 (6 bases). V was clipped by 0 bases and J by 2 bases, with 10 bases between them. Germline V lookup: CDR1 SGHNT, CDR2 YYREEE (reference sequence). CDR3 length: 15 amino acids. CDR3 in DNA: TGTGCCAGCAGCTTGGCTAGCGCGAACACAGATACGCAGTATTTT. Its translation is CASSLASANTDTQYF.

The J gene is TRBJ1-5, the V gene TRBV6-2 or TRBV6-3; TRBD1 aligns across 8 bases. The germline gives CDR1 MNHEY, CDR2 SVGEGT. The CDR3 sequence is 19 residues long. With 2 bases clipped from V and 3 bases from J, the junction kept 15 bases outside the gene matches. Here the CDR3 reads CASSYGLRAGTGYNQPQHF. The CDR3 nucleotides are TGTGCCAGCAGTTACGGGCTCAGAGCCGGGACAGGCTACAATCAGCCCCAGCATTTT.

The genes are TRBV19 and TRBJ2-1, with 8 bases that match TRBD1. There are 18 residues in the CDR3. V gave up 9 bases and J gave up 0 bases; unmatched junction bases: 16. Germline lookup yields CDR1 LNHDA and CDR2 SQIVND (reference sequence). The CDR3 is CASPVEGPGGSSYNEQFF. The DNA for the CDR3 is TGTGCCAGCCCCGTAGAAGGTCCAGGGGGCAGCTCCTACAATGAGCAGTTCTTC.

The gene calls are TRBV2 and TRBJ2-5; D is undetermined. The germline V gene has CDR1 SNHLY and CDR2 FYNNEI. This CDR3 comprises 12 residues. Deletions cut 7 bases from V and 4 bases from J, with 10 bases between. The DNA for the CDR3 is TGTGCCAGCAATGGAGACGGAGAGACCCAGTACTTC. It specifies CASNGDGETQYF.

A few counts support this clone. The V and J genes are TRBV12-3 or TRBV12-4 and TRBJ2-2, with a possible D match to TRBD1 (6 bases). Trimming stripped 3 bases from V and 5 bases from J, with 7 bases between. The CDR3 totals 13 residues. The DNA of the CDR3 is TGTGCCAGCAGTTTTAGGGGGACCGGGGAGCTGTTTTTT. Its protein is CASSFRGTGELFF.

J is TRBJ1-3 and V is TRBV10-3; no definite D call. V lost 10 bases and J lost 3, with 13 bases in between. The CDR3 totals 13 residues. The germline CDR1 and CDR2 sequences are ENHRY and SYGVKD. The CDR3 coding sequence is TGTGCCACCTCAGGAAGCCTTGGAAACACCATATATTTT. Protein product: CATSGSLGNTIYF.